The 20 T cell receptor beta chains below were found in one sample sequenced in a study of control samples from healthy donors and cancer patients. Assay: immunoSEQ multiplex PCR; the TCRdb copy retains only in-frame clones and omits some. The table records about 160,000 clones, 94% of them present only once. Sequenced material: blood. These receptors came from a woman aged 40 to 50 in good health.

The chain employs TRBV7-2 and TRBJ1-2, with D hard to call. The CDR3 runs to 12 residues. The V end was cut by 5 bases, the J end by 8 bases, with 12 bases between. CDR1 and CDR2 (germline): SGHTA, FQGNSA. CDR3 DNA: TGTGCCAGCAGCACAAGACATGAAGGCTACACCTTC. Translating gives CASSTRHEGYTF.

The CDR3 loop is CASSLGTGNYGYTF. The CDR3 DNA sequence: TGTGCCAGCAGCTTAGGGACAGGGAACTATGGCTACACCTTC. This chain joins TRBV11-2 and TRBJ1-2, with TRBD1 identical over 8 bases. The CDR3 has 14 amino acids. Germline V lookup: CDR1 SGHAT, CDR2 FQNNGV. Trimming at V came to 1 base and at J to 2 bases, leaving 0 bases not matched to a gene.

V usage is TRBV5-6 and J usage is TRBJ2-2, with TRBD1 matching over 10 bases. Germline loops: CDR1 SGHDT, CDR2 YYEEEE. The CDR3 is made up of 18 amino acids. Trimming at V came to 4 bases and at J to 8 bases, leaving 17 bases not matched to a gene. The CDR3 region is CASSATSKRQGALGELFF. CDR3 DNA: TGTGCCAGCAGCGCAACTAGCAAGAGACAGGGGGCCCTAGGGGAGCTGTTTTTT.

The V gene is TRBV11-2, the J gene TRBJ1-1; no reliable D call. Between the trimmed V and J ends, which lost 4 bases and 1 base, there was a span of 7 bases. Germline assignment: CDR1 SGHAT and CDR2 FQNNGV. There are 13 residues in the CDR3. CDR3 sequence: CASSSAWNTEAFF. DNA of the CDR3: TGTGCCAGCAGCTCAGCATGGAACACTGAAGCTTTCTTT.

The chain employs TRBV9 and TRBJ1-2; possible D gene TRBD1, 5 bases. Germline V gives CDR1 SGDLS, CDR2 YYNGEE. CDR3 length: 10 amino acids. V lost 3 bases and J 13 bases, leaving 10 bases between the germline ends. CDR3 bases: TGTGCCAGCAGCGGGGGACGGCCCACCTTC. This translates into CASSGGRPTF.

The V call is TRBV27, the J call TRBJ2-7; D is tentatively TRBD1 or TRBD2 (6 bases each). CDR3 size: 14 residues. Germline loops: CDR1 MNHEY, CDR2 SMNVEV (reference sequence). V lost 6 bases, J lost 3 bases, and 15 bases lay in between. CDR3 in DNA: TGTGCCAGCAGCCAAGGGGGGACGGTCTACGAGCAGTACTTC. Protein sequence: CASSQGGTVYEQYF.

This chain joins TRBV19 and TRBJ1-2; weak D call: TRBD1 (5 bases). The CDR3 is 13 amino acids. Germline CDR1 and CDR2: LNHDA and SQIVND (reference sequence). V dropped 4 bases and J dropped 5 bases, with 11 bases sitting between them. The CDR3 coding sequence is TGTGCCAGTAGTAGAGTAGGGGAATATGGCTACACCTTC. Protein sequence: CASSRVGEYGYTF.

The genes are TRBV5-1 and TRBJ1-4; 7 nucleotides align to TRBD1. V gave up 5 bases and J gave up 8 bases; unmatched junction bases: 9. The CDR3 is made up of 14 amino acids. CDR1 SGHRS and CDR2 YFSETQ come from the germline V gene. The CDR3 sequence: CASSPDRVREKLFF. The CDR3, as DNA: TGCGCCAGCAGTCCTGACAGGGTGCGCGAAAAACTGTTTTTT.

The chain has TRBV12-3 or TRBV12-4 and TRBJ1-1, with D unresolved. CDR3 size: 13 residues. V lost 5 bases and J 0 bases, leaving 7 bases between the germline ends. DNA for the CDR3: TGTGCCAGCAGTAGTCTCCTGAACACTGAAGCTTTCTTT. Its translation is CASSSLLNTEAFF.

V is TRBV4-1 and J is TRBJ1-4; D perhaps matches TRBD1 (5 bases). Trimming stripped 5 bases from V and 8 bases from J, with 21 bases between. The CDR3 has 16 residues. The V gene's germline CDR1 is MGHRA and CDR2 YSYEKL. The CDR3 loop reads CASSEGGSGTSEKLFF. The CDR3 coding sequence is TGCGCCAGCAGCGAGGGTGGGTCCGGGACTTCGGAAAAACTGTTTTTT.

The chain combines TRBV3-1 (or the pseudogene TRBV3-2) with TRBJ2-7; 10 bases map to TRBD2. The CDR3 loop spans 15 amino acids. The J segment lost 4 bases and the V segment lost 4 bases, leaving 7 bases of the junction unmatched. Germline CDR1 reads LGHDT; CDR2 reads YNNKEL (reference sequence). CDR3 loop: CASSLRTSGLYEQYF. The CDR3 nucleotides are TGTGCCAGCAGCCTGCGGACTAGCGGACTTTACGAGCAGTACTTC.

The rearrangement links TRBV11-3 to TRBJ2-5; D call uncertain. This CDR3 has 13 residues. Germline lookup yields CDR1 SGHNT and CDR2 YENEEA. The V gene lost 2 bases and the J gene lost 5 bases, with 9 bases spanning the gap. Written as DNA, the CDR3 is TGTGCCAGCAGCTTACGGGCGTGGGAGACCCAGTACTTC. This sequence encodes CASSLRAWETQYF.

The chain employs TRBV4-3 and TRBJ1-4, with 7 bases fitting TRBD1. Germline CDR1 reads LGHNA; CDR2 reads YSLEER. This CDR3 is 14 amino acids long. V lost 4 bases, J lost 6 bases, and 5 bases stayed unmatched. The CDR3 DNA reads TGCGCCAGCAGCCCCGAAGGGGGCCATGAAAAACTGTTTTTT. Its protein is CASSPEGGHEKLFF.

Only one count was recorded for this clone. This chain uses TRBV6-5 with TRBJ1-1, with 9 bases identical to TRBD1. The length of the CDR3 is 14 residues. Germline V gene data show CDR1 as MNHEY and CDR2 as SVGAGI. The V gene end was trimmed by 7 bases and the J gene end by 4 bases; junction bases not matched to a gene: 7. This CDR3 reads CASTWTGEVTEAFF. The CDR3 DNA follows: TGTGCCAGCACCTGGACAGGGGAAGTCACTGAAGCTTTCTTT.

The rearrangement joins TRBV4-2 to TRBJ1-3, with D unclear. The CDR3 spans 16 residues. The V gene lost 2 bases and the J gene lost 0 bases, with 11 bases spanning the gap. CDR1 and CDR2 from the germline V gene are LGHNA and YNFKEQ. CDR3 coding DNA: TGTGCCAGCAGCCAAAGATTGACTTTCTCTGGAAACACCATATATTTT. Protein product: CASSQRLTFSGNTIYF.

For the CDR3, the DNA is TGTGCCAGCAGCACAAGAAGGGACTCCTTCAATCAGCCCCAGCATTTT. Its translation: CASSTRRDSFNQPQHF. The chain links TRBV5-4 to TRBJ1-5; a weak D match, TRBD1 (5 bases). The V gene's germline CDR1 is SGHNT and CDR2 YYREEE (reference sequence). This CDR3 comprises 16 residues. Deletions cut 4 bases from V and 3 bases from J, with 17 bases between.

DNA for the CDR3: TGTGCCAGCAGCCGGGACAGGGGAAACTCACCCCTCCACTTT. It is translated as CASSRDRGNSPLHF. The rearrangement uses TRBV7-2 and TRBJ1-6; TRBD1 agrees at 10 bases. From germline, CDR1 is SGHTA and CDR2 FQGNSA. Unmatched junction bases numbered 5, after V lost 5 bases and J lost 10 bases. CDR3 size: 14 residues.

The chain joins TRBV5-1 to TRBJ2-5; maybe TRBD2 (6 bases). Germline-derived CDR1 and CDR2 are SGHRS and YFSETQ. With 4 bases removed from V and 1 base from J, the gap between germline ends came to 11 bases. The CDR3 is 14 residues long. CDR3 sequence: CASSPGGTQETQYF. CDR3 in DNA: TGCGCCAGCAGCCCCGGCGGGACCCAAGAGACCCAGTACTTC.

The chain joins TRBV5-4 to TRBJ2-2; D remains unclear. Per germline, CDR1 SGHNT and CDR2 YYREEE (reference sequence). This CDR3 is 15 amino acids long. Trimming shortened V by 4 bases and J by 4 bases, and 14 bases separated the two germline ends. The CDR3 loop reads CASSPGQTGTGELFF. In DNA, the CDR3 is TGTGCCAGCAGCCCGGGCCAGACGGGCACCGGGGAGCTGTTTTTT.

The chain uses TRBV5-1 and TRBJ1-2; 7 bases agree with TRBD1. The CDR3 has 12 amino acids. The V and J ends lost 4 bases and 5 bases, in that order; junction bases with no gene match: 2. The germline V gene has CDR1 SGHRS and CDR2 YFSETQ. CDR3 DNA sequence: TGCGCCAGCAGCAGGGACAGTTATGGCTACACCTTC. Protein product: CASSRDSYGYTF.